This T cell receptor beta chain was identified in a study of tissue T cells after allogeneic stem cell transplantation. The CDR3 extends over 14 amino acids. V lost 7 bases and J lost 1; bases outside the gene matches: 3. The germline V gene has CDR1 FNHDT and CDR2 SITEND (reference sequence). Study observations and caveats: Shared clones across patients were few; motif clustering revealed tissue-specific shared signatures. Anatomically similar tissues had similar TCR repertoires within each patient. Limitations included a small, clinically heterogeneous cohort and limited sampling depth.

Using immunoSEQ multiplex PCR, the repertoire was profiled, and TCRdb retains in-frame clones only, with some absent. The table lists about 5,200 clones, about 33% of them singletons. The time point denotes: mouse harvest day 14 after allogeneic transplant. Each mouse received 10^7 T-cell-depleted marrow cells plus 10^6 splenic CD5+ T cells by tail vein. Tissues came from B6→BALB/c major-mismatch GVHD mice at day 7 or 14. Concerning this clone itself: Its antigen is not identified. Gene names are mouse gene names. The CDR3 end falls 1 residue outside the read, so it is completed with the germline J gene.

The rearrangement joins TRBV19 to TRBJ2-4, with 10 bases identical to TRBD2. The receptor was derived from a female BALB/c mouse given C57BL/6 T cells with graft-versus-host disease after an allogeneic hematopoietic cell transplant. What was sequenced was skin. The part of the CDR3 DNA that was read is TGTGCCAGCTCCGACTGGGGGGGTCAAAACACCTTGTAC. It encodes CASSDWGGQNTLY. The CDR3 as a whole reads CASSDWGGQNTLYF.